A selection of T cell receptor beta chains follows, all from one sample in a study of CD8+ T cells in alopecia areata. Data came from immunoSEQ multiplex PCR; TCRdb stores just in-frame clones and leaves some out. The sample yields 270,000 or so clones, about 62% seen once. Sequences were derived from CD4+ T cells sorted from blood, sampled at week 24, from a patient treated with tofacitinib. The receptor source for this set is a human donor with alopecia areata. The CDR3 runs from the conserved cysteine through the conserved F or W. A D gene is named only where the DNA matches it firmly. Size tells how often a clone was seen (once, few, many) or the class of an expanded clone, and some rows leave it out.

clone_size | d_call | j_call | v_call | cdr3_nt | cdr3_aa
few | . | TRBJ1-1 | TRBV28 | TGTGCCAGCATTGGCAGGGGACGAACTGAAGCTTTCTTT | CASIGRGRTEAFF
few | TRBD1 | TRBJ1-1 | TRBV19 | TGTGCCAGTATTGACAGGGCGAACACTGAAGCTTTCTTT | CASIDRANTEAFF
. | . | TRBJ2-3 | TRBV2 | TGTGCCAGCAGTGTCGGGACCGATACGCAGTATTTT | CASSVGTDTQYF
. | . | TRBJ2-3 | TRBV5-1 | TGCGCCAGCAGCGCCGTGAGGACAGCACCAGATACGCAGTATTTT | CASSAVRTAPDTQYF
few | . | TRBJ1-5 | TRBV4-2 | TGTGCCAGCAGCCAAGATTGGGGCACGCAGCCCCAGCATTTT | CASSQDWGTQPQHF
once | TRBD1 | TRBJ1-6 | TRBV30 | TGTGCCTGGAAAAGGACAGGGCCTTCACCCCTCCACTTT | CAWKRTGPSPLHF
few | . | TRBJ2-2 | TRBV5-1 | TGCGCCAGCAGCATTACCACCGGGGAGCTGTTTTTT | CASSITTGELFF
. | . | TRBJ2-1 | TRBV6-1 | TGTGCCAGCAGTGGCAGGGGAACCTACAATGAGCAGTTCTTC | CASSGRGTYNEQFF
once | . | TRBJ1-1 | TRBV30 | TGTGCCTGGAGTCAAGGGTGGAACACTGAAGCTTTCTTT | CAWSQGWNTEAFF
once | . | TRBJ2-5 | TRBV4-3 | TGCGCCAGCAGCCAAGATCCCGTTAGGAGAGAGACCCAGTACTTC | CASSQDPVRRETQYF
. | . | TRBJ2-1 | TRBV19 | TGTGCCACCACGCTCGGGTCGGGCATGAACAATGAGCAGTTCTTC | CATTLGSGMNNEQFF
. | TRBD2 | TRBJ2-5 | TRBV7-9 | TGTGCCAGCAGCTTAGGTACAGCGGGGGAGACCCAGTACTTC | CASSLGTAGETQYF
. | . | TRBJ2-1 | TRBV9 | TGTGCCAGCAGCGCTCTATCGAACAATGAGCAGTTCTTC | CASSALSNNEQFF
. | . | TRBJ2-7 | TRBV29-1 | TGCAGCGTAGGACAGACCTCCTACGAGCAGTACTTC | CSVGQTSYEQYF
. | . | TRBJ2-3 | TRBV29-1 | TGCAGCGTTGTGGGGCAGATCACAGATACGCAGTATTTT | CSVVGQITDTQYF
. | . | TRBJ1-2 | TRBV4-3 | TGCGCCAGCAGCCAAGTCCCAGGGAAAGATGGCTACACCTTC | CASSQVPGKDGYTF
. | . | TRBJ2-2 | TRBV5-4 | TGTGCCAGCAGTAAGATCCAGGGATACACCGGGGAGCTGTTTTTT | CASSKIQGYTGELFF
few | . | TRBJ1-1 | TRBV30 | TGTGCCTGGAGTAAACAGGCGAACACTGAAGCTTTCTTT | CAWSKQANTEAFF
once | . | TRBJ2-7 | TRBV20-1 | TGCAGTGCGGAGACCTACGAGCAGTACTTC | CSAETYEQYF
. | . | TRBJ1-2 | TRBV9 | TGTGCCAGCAGCGGACCGGGGCAGGTGAGCTACACCTTC | CASSGPGQVSYTF
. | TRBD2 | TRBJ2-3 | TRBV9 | TGTGCCAGCAGCGTAGCTGGGACTAGGAATACAGATACGCAGTATTTT | CASSVAGTRNTDTQYF
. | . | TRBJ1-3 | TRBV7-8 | TGTGCCAGCAGCTTACCGATCGAAACTGGAAACACCATATATTTT | CASSLPIETGNTIYF
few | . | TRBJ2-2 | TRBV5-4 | TGTGCCAGCAGCTCCAACCGGGGGGCCAACACCGGGGAGCTGTTTTTT | CASSSNRGANTGELFF
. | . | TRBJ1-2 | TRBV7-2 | TGTGCCAGCAGCTTAGGGCGGTCCAGCGCGCGTGGCTACACCTTC | CASSLGRSSARGYTF
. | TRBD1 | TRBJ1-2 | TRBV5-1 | TGCGCCAGCAGCTTACAGGGGGCCGAGGGCTACACCTTC | CASSLQGAEGYTF
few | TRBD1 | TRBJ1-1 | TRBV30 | TGTGCCTGGAGGACGGGACAGGGGACTGAAGCTTTCTTT | CAWRTGQGTEAFF
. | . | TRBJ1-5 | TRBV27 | TGTGCCAGCAATCTCGGAAGGTATAGCAATCAGCCCCAGCATTTT | CASNLGRYSNQPQHF
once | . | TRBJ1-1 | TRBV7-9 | TGTGCCAGCAGCTCGGGACCCATGAACACTGAAGCTTTCTTT | CASSSGPMNTEAFF
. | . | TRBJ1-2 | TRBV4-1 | TGCGCCAGCAGCCAAGAACAGGATCGTGGCTATGGCTACACCTTC | CASSQEQDRGYGYTF
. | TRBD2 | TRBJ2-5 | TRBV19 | TGTGCCAGTAGTATCCCGGCTAGCGGTGGGCAAGAGACCCAGTACTTC | CASSIPASGGQETQYF
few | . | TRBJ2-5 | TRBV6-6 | TGTGCCAGCAGTTACTCGAGGATACTTCAAGAGACCCAGTACTTC | CASSYSRILQETQYF
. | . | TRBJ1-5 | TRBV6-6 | TGTGCCAGCAGACGGCAGGGGAATCAGCCCCAGCATTTT | CASRRQGNQPQHF
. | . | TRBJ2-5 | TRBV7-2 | TGTGCCAGCAGCTTGGTAGATCTGGGGGAGACCCAGTACTTC | CASSLVDLGETQYF
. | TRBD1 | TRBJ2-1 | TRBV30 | TGTGCCTGGAGTCTAACCTTGGGCAGGGGGCAGAGGGAGCAGTTCTTC | CAWSLTLGRGQREQFF
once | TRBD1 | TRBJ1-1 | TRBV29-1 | TGCAGCGTTGATTCTAGGTGGGACAGTGAAGCTTTCTTT | CSVDSRWDSEAFF
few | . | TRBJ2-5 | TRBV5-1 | TGCGCCAGCAGCTTGGTGGCAGAACAAGAGACCCAGTACTTC | CASSLVAEQETQYF
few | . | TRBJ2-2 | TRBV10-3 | TGTGCCATCAGCGGGACTGCCGGTGGGGAGCTGTTTTTT | CAISGTAGGELFF
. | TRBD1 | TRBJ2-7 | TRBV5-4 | TGTGCCAGCACCCCGGGCGGAGACAGGGTTCTGTACGAGCAGTACTTC | CASTPGGDRVLYEQYF